Presented here are 14 T cell receptor beta chains from one specimen sequenced in a study of blood T cell repertoires in COVID-19. Generated by immunoSEQ multiplex PCR, the TCRdb table keeps only in-frame clones and is missing some. The data show about 80,000 clones, roughly 80% seen once. The material sequenced was peripheral blood. The receptors derive from an older woman with acute or convalescent COVID-19.

J is TRBJ2-3 and V is TRBV30; 8 bases line up with TRBD2. The CDR3 runs 16 residues. In germline, CDR1 is GTSNPN, CDR2 SVGIG (reference sequence). The J segment lost 1 base and the V segment lost 1 base, leaving 7 bases of the junction unmatched. The CDR3: CAWSAVSGSRTDTQYF. CDR3 sequence (DNA): TGTGCCTGGAGTGCAGTGAGCGGGAGTCGCACAGATACGCAGTATTTT.

The genes are TRBV7-3 and TRBJ2-2, with D maybe TRBD2 (6 bases). The germline V gene encodes CDR1 SGHTA and CDR2 FQGTGA. V lost 4 bases and J lost 0, with 15 bases in between. This CDR3 has 17 amino acids. CDR3 in amino acids: CASSYNGAGPNTGELFF. The CDR3 DNA reads as TGTGCCAGCAGCTATAACGGGGCGGGGCCGAACACCGGGGAGCTGTTTTTT.

The chain joins TRBV18 to TRBJ1-2, with TRBD1 matching 9 bases. J lost 3 bases, V lost 4 bases, and 0 bases had no gene match. This CDR3 spans 13 amino acids. Per the germline V gene, CDR1 is KGHSH and CDR2 is LQKENI. The CDR3: CASSRQGDYGYTF. The CDR3 bases are TGTGCCAGCTCACGACAGGGGGACTATGGCTACACCTTC.

This chain joins TRBV19 and TRBJ1-2, with 12 bases that match TRBD1. The CDR3 runs 15 residues. The germline gives CDR1 LNHDA, CDR2 SQIVND (reference sequence). J was trimmed by 2 bases and V by 6 bases; bases with no gene match: 4. CDR3 DNA: TGTGCCAGTAGCGCCGGGACAGGGGGCAACTATGGCTACACCTTC. Its translation: CASSAGTGGNYGYTF. The full variable domain, its missing parts supplied by reference TRBV19 and TRBJ1-2, is DGGITQSPKYLFRKEGQNVTLSCEQNLNHDAMYWYRQDPGQGLRLIYYSQIVNDFQKGDIAEGYSVSREKKESFPLTVTSAQKNPTAFYLCASSAGTGGNYGYTFGSGTRLTVV.

V usage is TRBV5-5 and J usage is TRBJ2-1, with TRBD1 matching 9 bases. With 4 bases clipped from V and 4 bases from J, the junction kept 12 bases outside the gene matches. CDR1 is SGHKS and CDR2 is YYEKEE in the germline V gene (reference sequence). The CDR3 length is 17 residues. The CDR3 region has the DNA TGTGCCAGCAGCGGGATACCGGGACAGGGCGGGTACAATGAGCAGTTCTTC. Translation: CASSGIPGQGGYNEQFF.

This chain joins TRBV2 and TRBJ2-7; 8 positions agree with TRBD2. Trimming at V came to 1 base and at J to 7 bases, leaving 15 bases not matched to a gene. CDR3 length: 17 residues. Germline CDR1 SNHLY, CDR2 FYNNEI. CDR3 protein: CASSEGLASFGTGEQYF. The DNA of the CDR3 is TGTGCCAGCAGTGAAGGACTAGCGTCTTTCGGCACGGGGGAGCAGTACTTC.

A single count supports this clone. The chain joins TRBV30 to TRBJ1-5; 11 bases align to TRBD1. V dropped 4 bases and J dropped 5; count of bases not matched to a gene: 7. Germline CDR1 and CDR2: GTSNPN and SVGIG (reference sequence). CDR3 size: 15 residues. The CDR3 coding sequence is TGTGCCTGGAAGGACGGGACAGGGGGAGATCAGCCCCAGCATTTT. This encodes CAWKDGTGGDQPQHF. Full variable domain (missing parts from reference TRBV30 and TRBJ1-5): SQTIHQWPATLVQPVGSPLSLECTVEGTSNPNLYWYRQAAGRGLQLLFYSVGIGQISSEVPQNLSASRPQDRQFILSSKKLLLSDSGFYLCAWKDGTGGDQPQHFGDGTRLSIL.

The chain links TRBV12-3 or TRBV12-4 to TRBJ2-5, with D possibly matching TRBD2 (7 bases). The CDR3 runs 13 residues. V lost 8 bases to trimming and J lost 4 bases, with 14 bases between them. The CDR3 region has the DNA TGTGCCAGCGGGAGGGCCAGGGGAGAGACCCAGTACTTC. As protein: CASGRARGETQYF.

The V gene is TRBV11-3, the J gene TRBJ2-1, with 7 nucleotides matching TRBD2. CDR3 size: 14 residues. The germline gives CDR1 SGHNT, CDR2 YENEEA. Losses at the gene ends were 0 bases for V and 4 bases for J; bases not matched to a gene: 0. CDR3 region: CASSLEAGYNEQFF. The CDR3 DNA is TGTGCCAGCAGCTTAGAAGCGGGGTACAATGAGCAGTTCTTC.

This clone was picked up a small number of times. The chain recombines TRBV5-1 with TRBJ2-2, with 7 bases aligning to TRBD1. There are 16 residues in the CDR3. The germline CDR1 and CDR2 sequences are SGHRS and YFSETQ. The V gene end was trimmed by 4 bases and the J gene end by 1 base; junction bases not matched to a gene: 7. The CDR3 DNA reads TGCGCCAGCAGCCCCGACAGGGCTTTGAACACCGGGGAGCTGTTTTTT. This gives the protein CASSPDRALNTGELFF. Looking up the rest from reference TRBV5-1 and TRBJ2-2 gives the full variable domain: KAGVTQTPRYLIKTRGQQVTLSCSPISGHRSVSWYQQTPGQGLQFLFEYFSETQRNKGNFPGRFSGRQFSNSRSEMNVSTLELGDSALYLCASSPDRALNTGELFFGEGSRLTVL.

V gene TRBV10-1 combines with J gene TRBJ2-3; 9 bases agree with TRBD2. The germline CDR1 and CDR2 sequences are WNHNN and SYGVQD (reference sequence). This CDR3 is built from 19 residues. Unmatched junction bases numbered 14, after V lost 2 bases and J lost 2 bases. This CDR3 is CASSEGTGLAGFFTDTQYF. The CDR3 DNA follows: TGCGCCAGCAGTGAGGGGACTGGGCTAGCGGGATTTTTCACAGATACGCAGTATTTT.

The genes are TRBV2 and TRBJ1-5; D not certain. Trimming took 8 bases from V and 7 from J, leaving 15 bases between them. Germline V gives CDR1 SNHLY, CDR2 FYNNEI. This CDR3 contains 13 residues. This CDR3 reads CASQAEGRQPQHF. CDR3 sequence (DNA): TGTGCCAGCCAGGCGGAGGGTCGGCAGCCCCAGCATTTT.

The DNA of the CDR3 is TGTGCCAGCAGTACACAGGGAATCTCTGGAAACACCATATATTTT. Its translation: CASSTQGISGNTIYF. The chain uses TRBV6-5 and TRBJ1-3, with D perhaps matching TRBD1 (6 bases). V was trimmed by 5 bases and J by 0 bases, leaving 11 bases between them. The germline V gene encodes CDR1 MNHEY and CDR2 SVGAGI. The CDR3 extends over 15 amino acids.

The chain joins TRBV6-5 to TRBJ1-5; 9 nucleotides match TRBD1. V lost 7 bases, J lost 4 bases, and 5 bases stayed unmatched. This CDR3 is 14 amino acids long. Germline-derived CDR1 and CDR2 are MNHEY and SVGAGI. In nucleotides, the CDR3 is TGTGCCAGCAAGGGACAGGGAGGTAATCAGCCCCAGCATTTT. Protein product: CASKGQGGNQPQHF.